Detailed here is one T cell receptor beta chain. What it binds is not known. This specimen comes from a study of chemoradiotherapy in HPV16-positive cancers. Trimming shortened V by 0 bases and J by 0 bases, and 6 bases separated the two germline ends. The CDR3 consists of 14 residues. Germline V CDR1 and CDR2: SGHRS, YFSETQ. Study outcomes and limitations: HPV-specific T cells were functionally defined from only a couple of HPV16-positive patients. Candidate HPV-specific clones and E7-related TCR motifs grew in tumor during treatment.

Some clones are missing from TCRdb's copy, which holds only in-frame ones; the method was immunoSEQ multiplex PCR. The sample yields tens of thousands of clones, approximately 83% seen once. This sequence was found in a human donor with HPV-associated anogenital cancer. The chain employs TRBV5-1 and TRBJ2-5, with D hard to call. The material was blood, obtained from a patient who underwent chemoradiotherapy. In nucleotides, the CDR3 is TGCGCCAGCAGCTTGGTAGCAGACCAAGAGACCCAGTACTTC. Its translation: CASSLVADQETQYF.